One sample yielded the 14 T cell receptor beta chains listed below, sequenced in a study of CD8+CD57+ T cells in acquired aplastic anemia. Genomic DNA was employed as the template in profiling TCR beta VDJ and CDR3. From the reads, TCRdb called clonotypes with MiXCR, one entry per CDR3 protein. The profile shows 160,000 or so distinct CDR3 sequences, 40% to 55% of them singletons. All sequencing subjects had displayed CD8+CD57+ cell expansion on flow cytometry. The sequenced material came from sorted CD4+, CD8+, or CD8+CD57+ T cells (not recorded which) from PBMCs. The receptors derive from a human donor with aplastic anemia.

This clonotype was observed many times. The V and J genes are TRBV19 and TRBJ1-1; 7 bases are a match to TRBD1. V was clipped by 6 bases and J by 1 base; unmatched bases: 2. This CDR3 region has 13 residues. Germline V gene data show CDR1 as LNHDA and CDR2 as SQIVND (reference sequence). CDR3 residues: CASRGQRNTEAFF. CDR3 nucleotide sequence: TGTGCCAGTAGGGGACAGAGGAACACTGAAGCTTTCTTT.

CDR3 amino acids: CATRSDSNTGELFF. The CDR3 nucleotides are TGTGCCACCCGATCGGACAGCAACACCGGGGAGCTGTTTTTT. The J gene is TRBJ2-2, the V gene TRBV24-1, with D tentatively TRBD1 (6 bases). The CDR3 loop spans 14 amino acids. The V gene's germline CDR1 is KGHDR and CDR2 SFDVKD. The V end was cut by 9 bases, the J end by 2 bases, with 12 bases between.

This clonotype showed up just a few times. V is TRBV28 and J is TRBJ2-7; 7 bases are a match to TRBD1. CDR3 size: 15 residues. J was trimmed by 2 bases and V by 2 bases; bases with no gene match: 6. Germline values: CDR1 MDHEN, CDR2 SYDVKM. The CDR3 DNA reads TGTGCCAGCAGTTTAACTACAGGGGCGGCCTACGAGCAGTACTTC. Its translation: CASSLTTGAAYEQYF.

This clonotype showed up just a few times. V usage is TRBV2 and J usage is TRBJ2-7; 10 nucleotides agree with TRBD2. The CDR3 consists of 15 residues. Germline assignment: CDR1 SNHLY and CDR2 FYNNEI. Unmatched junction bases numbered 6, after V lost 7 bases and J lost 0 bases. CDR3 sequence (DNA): TGTGCCAGCATAGCGGGGGGATCGAGCTCCTACGAGCAGTACTTC. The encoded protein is CASIAGGSSSYEQYF.

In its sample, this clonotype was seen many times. The CDR3 bases are TGTGCCAGCAGTGAAGGGGACAGGGGTAATCAGCCCCAGCATTTT. Protein sequence: CASSEGDRGNQPQHF. The V gene is TRBV2, the J gene TRBJ1-5, with 10 bases identical to TRBD1. The CDR3 length is 15 residues. Germline loops: CDR1 SNHLY, CDR2 FYNNEI. V trimming: 1 base; J trimming: 4 bases; junction bases outside the gene matches: 1.

The DNA of the CDR3 is TGTGCCACCAGCAGAGATCGCGTTGGCGGGGAGCTGTTTTTT. Translation: CATSRDRVGGELFF. The chain employs TRBV15 and TRBJ2-2; unclear D gene. This CDR3 contains 14 residues. V lost 0 bases and J 7 bases, leaving 9 bases between the germline ends. Germline CDR1 is LNHNV and CDR2 is YYDKDF (reference sequence).

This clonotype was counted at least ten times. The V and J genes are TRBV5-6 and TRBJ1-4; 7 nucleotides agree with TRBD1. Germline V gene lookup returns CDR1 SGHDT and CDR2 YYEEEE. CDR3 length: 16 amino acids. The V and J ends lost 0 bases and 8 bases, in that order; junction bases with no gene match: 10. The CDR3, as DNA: TGTGCCAGCAGCTTGGTTGGTGCAGGGGGAGAAGAAAAACTGTTTTTT. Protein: CASSLVGAGGEEKLFF.

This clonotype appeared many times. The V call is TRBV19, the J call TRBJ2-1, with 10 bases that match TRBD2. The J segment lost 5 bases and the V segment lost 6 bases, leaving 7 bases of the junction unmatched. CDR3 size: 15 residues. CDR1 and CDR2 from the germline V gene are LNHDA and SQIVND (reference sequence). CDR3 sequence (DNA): TGTGCCAGTAGGACATTAGCGGGGGGAGACAATGAGCAGTTCTTC. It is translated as CASRTLAGGDNEQFF. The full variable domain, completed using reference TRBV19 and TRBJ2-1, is DGGITQSPKYLFRKEGQNVTLSCEQNLNHDAMYWYRQDPGQGLRLIYYSQIVNDFQKGDIAEGYSVSREKKESFPLTVTSAQKNPTAFYLCASRTLAGGDNEQFFGPGTRLTVL.

CDR3 sequence (DNA): TGCAGTGCTAGTGATAGCGGGAGAGTCTACAATGAGCAGTTCTTC. It yields the protein CSASDSGRVYNEQFF. The V and J genes are TRBV20-1 and TRBJ2-1, with TRBD2 identical over 9 bases. The V gene end was trimmed by 3 bases and the J gene end by 3 bases; junction bases not matched to a gene: 6. Germline assignment: CDR1 DFQATT and CDR2 SNEGSKA (reference sequence). CDR3 length: 15 residues.

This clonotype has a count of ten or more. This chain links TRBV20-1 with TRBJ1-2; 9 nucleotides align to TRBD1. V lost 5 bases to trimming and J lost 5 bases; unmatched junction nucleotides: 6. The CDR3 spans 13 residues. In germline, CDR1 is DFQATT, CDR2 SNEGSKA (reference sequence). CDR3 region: CSAPRTGAYGYTF. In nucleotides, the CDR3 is TGCAGTGCTCCCCGGACAGGGGCTTATGGCTACACCTTC.

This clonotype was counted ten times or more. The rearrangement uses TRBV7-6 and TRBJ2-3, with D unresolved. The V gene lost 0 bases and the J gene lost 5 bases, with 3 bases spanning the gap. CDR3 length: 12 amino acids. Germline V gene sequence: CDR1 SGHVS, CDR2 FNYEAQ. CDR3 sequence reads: CASSLALDTQYF. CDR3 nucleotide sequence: TGTGCCAGCAGCTTAGCCCTAGATACGCAGTATTTT.

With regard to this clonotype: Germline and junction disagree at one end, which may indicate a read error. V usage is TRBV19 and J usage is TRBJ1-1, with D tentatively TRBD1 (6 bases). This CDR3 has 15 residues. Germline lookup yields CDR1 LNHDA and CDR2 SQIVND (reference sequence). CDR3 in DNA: TGTGCCAGTAGTATCTCCGGGACACTTAACACCGAAGCTTTCTTT. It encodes CASSISGTLNTEAFF.

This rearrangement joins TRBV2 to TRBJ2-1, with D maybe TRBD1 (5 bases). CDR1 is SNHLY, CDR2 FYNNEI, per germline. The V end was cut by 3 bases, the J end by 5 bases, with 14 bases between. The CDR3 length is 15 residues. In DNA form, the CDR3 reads TGTGCCAGCAGTGATGACAGTACCCTACACAATGAGCAGTTCTTC. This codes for CASSDDSTLHNEQFF.

The CDR3: CASSQNRDTQYF. CDR3 nucleotide sequence: TGTGCCAGCAGCCAGAATAGGGATACGCAGTATTTT. The chain recombines TRBV2 with TRBJ2-3; no firm D call. Trimming stripped 6 bases from V and 6 bases from J, with 10 bases between. Looked up from germline, CDR1 is SNHLY and CDR2 is FYNNEI. This CDR3 has 12 amino acids.